These 19 T cell receptor beta chains originate from one sample sequenced in a study of CD8 T cells in ankylosing spondylitis. TCRdb recomputed calls from the 5' RACE reads with MiXCR, one row per CDR3 protein. The data hold about 260,000 distinct CDR3 sequences, with around 18% observed a single time. Sequences were obtained from blood, either unsorted or a sorted T cell fraction (not recorded which). All receptors derive from a male donor with ankylosing spondylitis or in good health (not recorded which).

This clonotype showed up many times. The chain recombines TRBV20-1 with TRBJ2-1, with D possibly being TRBD1 or TRBD2 (5 bases each). The CDR3 loop spans 12 amino acids. CDR1 DFQATT and CDR2 SNEGSKA come from the germline V gene (reference sequence). The V end was cut by 2 bases, the J end by 9 bases, with 11 bases between. CDR3 coding DNA: TGCAGTGCTAGAAAGGGGAGCGGTGAGCAGTTCTTC. Protein sequence: CSARKGSGEQFF.

The chain links TRBV24-1 to TRBJ1-1; tentative D call: TRBD1 (5 bases). The V end was cut by 7 bases, the J end by 0 bases, with 11 bases between. CDR1 KGHDR and CDR2 SFDVKD come from the germline V gene. This CDR3 contains 14 residues. As DNA, the CDR3 is TGTGCCACCAGAGGCCGGGGCCTGAACACTGAAGCTTTCTTT. It specifies CATRGRGLNTEAFF.

This clonotype was counted only a few times. The chain links TRBV27 to TRBJ2-2; 7 nucleotides line up with TRBD2. The CDR3 is made up of 14 amino acids. From germline, CDR1 is MNHEY and CDR2 SMNVEV (reference sequence). V lost 2 bases, J lost 5 bases, and 2 bases stayed unmatched. CDR3 bases: TGTGCCAGCAGTTTAGCGGGAGATACCGGGGAGCTGTTTTTT. Its translation: CASSLAGDTGELFF.

This chain connects TRBV11-2 to TRBJ2-5, with 9 bases that match TRBD1. The germline V gene has CDR1 SGHAT and CDR2 FQNNGV. This CDR3 contains 16 residues. After removal of 6 bases from V and 1 base from J, the junction contained 9 bases not matched to a gene. CDR3 residues: CASSPQGAHFQETQYF. In nucleotides, the CDR3 is TGTGCCAGCAGTCCACAGGGGGCCCATTTCCAAGAGACCCAGTACTTC.

This clonotype was detected a few times. The V gene is TRBV20-1, the J gene TRBJ2-2; 9 bases map to TRBD2. The CDR3 spans 14 residues. Germline CDR1 and CDR2: DFQATT and SNEGSKA (reference sequence). V shed 0 bases and J 6 bases; nucleotides not matched to a gene: 2. The CDR3 loop is CSARDLAGAGELFF. CDR3 sequence (DNA): TGCAGTGCTAGAGATTTAGCGGGAGCCGGGGAGCTGTTTTTT.

This clonotype was recorded a few times. The V gene is TRBV10-3, the J gene TRBJ2-7; D call uncertain. Germline values: CDR1 ENHRY, CDR2 SYGVKD. This CDR3 is built from 13 residues. Between the trimmed V and J ends, which lost 3 bases and 2 bases, there was a span of 8 bases. The CDR3 coding sequence is TGTGCCATCAGTGAATTGAATACCTACGAGCAGTACGTC. It is translated as CAISELNTYEQYV.

This chain uses TRBV20-1 with TRBJ2-7, with TRBD2 as a possible D gene (5 bases). The CDR3 length is 12 residues. Germline loops: CDR1 DFQATT, CDR2 SNEGSKA (reference sequence). Trimming removed 5 bases from V and 2 bases from J, with 10 bases in between. CDR3 in amino acids: CSARGGPYEQYV. CDR3 bases: TGCAGTGCTCGAGGCGGGCCCTACGAGCAGTACGTC.

CDR3 nucleotide sequence: TGTGCCAGCACCCCCGCGGCAGCCTACAATGAGCAGTTCTTC. Encoded protein: CASTPAAAYNEQFF. This chain joins TRBV3-1 and TRBJ2-1; no reliable D call. Germline lookup yields CDR1 LGHDT and CDR2 YNNKEL (reference sequence). V lost 7 bases and J lost 2, with 12 bases in between. This CDR3 region has 14 residues.

The chain employs TRBV27 and TRBJ2-7; 9 nucleotides align to TRBD1. This CDR3 region has 15 residues. Germline values: CDR1 MNHEY, CDR2 SMNVEV (reference sequence). Trimming took 5 bases from V and 4 from J; bases not matched to a gene: 9. The DNA for the CDR3 is TGTGCCAGCAGTCCCGCCGGGACAGGGTTTTACGAGCAGTACGTC. It codes for CASSPAGTGFYEQYV.

The chain couples TRBV7-2 to TRBJ2-1; 9 bases align to TRBD2. The CDR3 spans 16 residues. V shed 3 bases, J shed 4 bases, and the junction held 7 bases outside the gene matches. Germline-derived CDR1 and CDR2 are SGHTA and FQGNSA. CDR3 DNA: TGTGCCAGCAGCTTCATAAGCGGGGGGTTTTACAATGAGCAGTTCTTC. This codes for CASSFISGGFYNEQFF.

The chain couples TRBV10-3 to TRBJ2-1; no clear D. Germline V gene lookup returns CDR1 ENHRY and CDR2 SYGVKD. V gave up 4 bases and J gave up 8 bases, with 6 bases separating them. The CDR3 contains 11 residues. CDR3: CAISVGDEQFF. CDR3 nucleotide sequence: TGTGCCATCAGTGTAGGCGATGAGCAGTTCTTC.

The chain is built from TRBV11-2 and TRBJ2-3; 12 nucleotides line up with TRBD2. Germline values: CDR1 SGHAT, CDR2 FQNNGV. V gave up 2 bases and J gave up 0 bases; unmatched junction bases: 9. The CDR3 sequence is 19 residues long. CDR3 loop: CASSLFRSSGGGSTDTQYF. Here the CDR3 DNA reads TGTGCCAGCAGCTTATTCAGGTCTAGCGGGGGGGGAAGCACAGATACGCAGTATTTT.

The V and J genes are TRBV6-6 and TRBJ2-1, with D perhaps TRBD2 (6 bases). Germline CDR1 MNHNY, CDR2 SVGAGI (reference sequence). The CDR3 is 12 residues long. V was clipped by 6 bases and J by 7 bases, with 10 bases between them. CDR3 in DNA: TGTGCCAGCAGAAGACTAGTAAATGAGCAGTTCTTC. Translated, it gives CASRRLVNEQFF.

This clonotype was picked up a small number of times. The chain joins TRBV12-3 or TRBV12-4 to TRBJ1-4; a weak D match, TRBD1 (5 bases). The ends were cut back, 5 bases at V and 2 bases at J, with 9 bases in the middle. The CDR3 spans 14 residues. Here the CDR3 reads CASSPGLTNEKLFF. The CDR3 nucleotides are TGTGCCAGCAGTCCGGGACTGACTAATGAAAAACTGTTTTTT.

V and J are TRBV7-9 and TRBJ2-6; D possibly corresponds to TRBD1 (7 bases). CDR1 SEHNR and CDR2 FQNEAQ come from the germline V gene (reference sequence). The V and J ends lost 5 bases and 0 bases respectively, with 11 bases between them. The CDR3 length is 16 residues. The DNA of the CDR3 is TGTGCCAGCAGCGCGGGACAGAGCTCTGGGGCCAACGTCCTGACTTTC. Protein product: CASSAGQSSGANVLTF.

This clonotype occurred many times. The rearrangement uses TRBV5-1 and TRBJ2-1; 10 nucleotides match TRBD2. The CDR3 extends over 15 amino acids. Germline V gene sequence: CDR1 SGHRS, CDR2 YFSETQ. After removal of 4 bases from V and 4 bases from J, the junction contained 5 bases not matched to a gene. The CDR3 nucleotides read TGCGCCAGCAGCCCCGGGACTAGCGCATACAATGAGCAGTTCTTC. It translates to CASSPGTSAYNEQFF.

This clonotype was seen only once. Mismatch with germline at one junction end may stem from a read error. V gene TRBV3-1 combines with J gene TRBJ2-1; 7 bases fit TRBD2. Looked up from germline, CDR1 is LGHDT and CDR2 is YNNKEL (reference sequence). The length of the CDR3 is 14 residues. The CDR3, as DNA: TGTGCCAGCAGCCATGGGGGGGTCTACAATGAGCGGTTCTTC. Protein product: CASSHGGVYNERFF.

This clonotype was detected ten times or more. V usage is TRBV7-3 and J usage is TRBJ2-5, with 8 bases identical to TRBD1. This CDR3 is built from 14 residues. The germline gives CDR1 SGHTA, CDR2 FQGTGA. With V trimmed by 5 bases and J by 2 bases, 4 bases remained unmatched. CDR3 loop: CASSQTGGQETQYF. The CDR3 nucleotides are TGTGCCAGCAGCCAAACAGGGGGGCAAGAGACCCAGTACTTC.

The V and J genes are TRBV20-1 and TRBJ2-2; D not certain. V lost 2 bases, J lost 0 bases, and 13 bases lay in between. There are 16 residues in the CDR3. CDR1 is DFQATT and CDR2 is SNEGSKA in the germline V gene (reference sequence). The DNA of the CDR3 is TGCAGTGCTAGACCTTTGCAGATCGCGAACACCGGGGAGCTGTTTTTT. This gives the protein CSARPLQIANTGELFF.